A selection of T cell receptor beta chains follows, all from one sample in a study of blood T cell repertoires in COVID-19. The assay was immunoSEQ multiplex PCR, and TCRdb's table has in-frame clones only and misses some. The sample records approximately 120,000 clones, 79% being singletons. The specimen sequenced was peripheral blood. The receptors were sampled from a man in his forties with active or convalescent COVID-19. Both conserved end residues are part of each CDR3. The D gene is left open where the match is weak. The listing skips clone size in some rows; elsewhere it reads once, few, many or a size class.

>TRBJ2-1|TRBV6-4|NA|NA
TGTGCCAGCAGTGACTCGATCCTGAGCTCCTACAATGAGCAGTTCTTC
CASSDSILSSYNEQFF
>TRBJ1-1|TRBV6-5|NA|NA
TGTGCCAGCAGTTACAGGGGTGTCCCTGAAGCTTTCTTT
CASSYRGVPEAFF
>TRBJ1-2|TRBV6-5|NA|NA
TGTGCCAGCAGTTACTCAGGAGGGAGGTATGGCTACACCTTC
CASSYSGGRYGYTF
>TRBJ2-5|TRBV5-1|NA|TRBD2
TGCGCCAGCAGCGCTAGCGGGGGGGAAGAGACCCAGTACTTC
CASSASGGEETQYF
>TRBJ1-5|TRBV6-1|NA|NA
TGTGCCAGCAGTGAGACAGGAAACAATCAGCCCCAGCATTTT
CASSETGNNQPQHF
>TRBJ1-1|TRBV7-2|NA|NA
TGTGCCAGCAGCTTTCCGGGGGGCAGAACTGAAGCTTTCTTT
CASSFPGGRTEAFF
>TRBJ1-4|TRBV18|NA|TRBD1
TGTGCCAGCTCACCCCGGGACAGGGATGAAAAACTGTTTTTT
CASSPRDRDEKLFF
>TRBJ1-6|TRBV6-6|many|TRBD1
TGTGCCAGCACCAGGGGGCAAAACGCGAATTCACCCCTCCACTTT
CASTRGQNANSPLHF
>TRBJ2-5|TRBV5-1|once|TRBD1
TGCGCCAGCCGACAGGGGGCGGATGGGACCCAGTACTTC
CASRQGADGTQYF
>TRBJ1-1|TRBV7-2|few|NA
TGTGCCAGCAGCCATGCAGGGCGCGGGGCTGAAGCTTTCTTT
CASSHAGRGAEAFF
>TRBJ2-2|TRBV11-2|few|TRBD1
TGTGCCAGCAGCATGGGACAGGGGGCTTTCGGGGAGCTGTTTTTT
CASSMGQGAFGELFF
>TRBJ1-1|TRBV5-5|NA|NA
TGTGCCAGCAGCCCCTTGCAGGGTAGATTGAACACTGAAGCTTTCTTT
CASSPLQGRLNTEAFF
>TRBJ1-1|TRBV6-5|NA|TRBD1
TGTGCCAGCAGGACAGGGGGCGCGAAGTCTGAAGCTTTCTTT
CASRTGGAKSEAFF
>TRBJ2-5|TRBV7-2|NA|TRBD1
TGTGCCAGCAGCGACAGGGTCTCGGGGACCCAGTACTTC
CASSDRVSGTQYF
>TRBJ1-3|TRBV27|NA|NA
TGTGCCAGCAGGGAGGCGGGGCTGGACACCATATATTTT
CASREAGLDTIYF
>TRBJ1-1|TRBV27|NA|NA
TGTGCCAGCAGGCCGGACAGATTCACTGAAGCTTTCTTT
CASRPDRFTEAFF
>TRBJ1-1|TRBV3-1/TRBV3-2|NA|NA
TGTGCCAGCAGCCTGGGGGCGGTTAGCGCTGAAGCTTTCTTT
CASSLGAVSAEAFF
>TRBJ1-1|TRBV14|NA|NA
TGTGCCAGCAGCAAAGCGGGGGGCAGCGAAGCTGAAGCTTTCTTT
CASSKAGGSEAEAFF
>TRBJ1-5|TRBV19|NA|TRBD1
TGTGCCAGTAGAGGGGACAGGAGCAATCAGCCCCAGCATTTT
CASRGDRSNQPQHF
>TRBJ1-5|TRBV5-5|few|TRBD1
TGTGCCAGCAGCCTACAACCCTTGACAGGGGCGTACCAGCCCCAGCATTTT
CASSLQPLTGAYQPQHF
>TRBJ2-3|TRBV19|once|NA
TGTGCCAGTAGTATGGTTTGGAGCGGAGGAGATACGCAGTATTTT
CASSMVWSGGDTQYF
>TRBJ1-5|TRBV9|NA|TRBD1
TGTGCCAGCAGCCAAGGGACAGGAGGGGATCAGCCCCAGCATTTT
CASSQGTGGDQPQHF